One and the same sample provided the 10 T cell receptor beta chains below, sequenced in a study of human CD4 T cells and Enterobacteriaceae. All CD4+ cells other than CD45RA+CCR7+CD95- naive cells were sorted as memory, over 98% pure. TCRdb's copy holds only in-frame clones and misses some; the assay was immunoSEQ multiplex PCR. Of under 35,000 clones detected, about 80% appear once; the ten largest clones hold approximately 1.5%. Sequencing was done on a sample of memory CD4+ T cells from blood. Receptors were obtained from a human donor in good health.

This clone was found once. The chain uses TRBV14 and TRBJ2-4; 9 bases match TRBD1. Germline-derived CDR1 and CDR2 are SGHDN and FVKESK. CDR3 size: 12 residues. V shed 4 bases, J shed 11 bases, and the junction held 3 bases outside the gene matches. Here the CDR3 reads CASSLGQGLQYF. CDR3 nucleotides: TGTGCCAGCAGCCTGGGACAGGGACTTCAGTACTTC.

V is TRBV19 and J is TRBJ1-1, with no clear D. This CDR3 has 14 residues. Trimming took off 6 bases at V and 0 bases at J, with 11 bases between the two ends. Germline CDR1 is LNHDA and CDR2 is SQIVND (reference sequence). CDR3 coding DNA: TGTGCCAGTAGACCGATTACCTTGAACACTGAAGCTTTCTTT. Translating it yields CASRPITLNTEAFF.

In its sample, this clone was seen a few times. The V gene is TRBV6-1, the J gene TRBJ1-4, with D perhaps matching TRBD1 (6 bases). Trimming left V 7 bases short and J 4 bases short, with 13 bases between. Germline V gene data show CDR1 as MNHNS and CDR2 as SASEGT. The CDR3 covers 14 residues. CDR3 sequence reads: CASTPGHLNEKLFF. DNA of the CDR3: TGTGCCAGCACCCCGGGACATCTTAATGAAAAACTGTTTTTT.

This sequence joins TRBV28 and TRBJ1-1; unclear D gene. Between the trimmed V and J ends, which lost 3 bases and 4 bases, there was a span of 3 bases. The CDR3 has 11 residues. From germline, CDR1 is MDHEN and CDR2 SYDVKM. DNA for the CDR3: TGTGCCAGCAGTTTGTTCACTGAAGCTTTCTTT. Amino acids: CASSLFTEAFF.

The chain has TRBV11-3 and TRBJ2-3, with 11 bases matching TRBD2. J was trimmed by 4 bases and V by 5 bases; bases with no gene match: 14. The V gene's germline CDR1 is SGHNT and CDR2 YENEEA. CDR3 length equals 18 residues. Written as DNA, the CDR3 is TGTGCCAGCAGCGGGGGATCGCTAGCGGGAGGTCTGGCAGATACGCAGTATTTT. It is translated as CASSGGSLAGGLADTQYF.

J is TRBJ2-3 and V is TRBV30; 11 nucleotides agree with TRBD2. The germline CDR1 and CDR2 sequences are GTSNPN and SVGIG (reference sequence). After removal of 2 bases from V and 4 bases from J, the junction contained 5 bases not matched to a gene. The CDR3 covers 15 residues. CDR3 in amino acids: CAWSLAGGGPDTQYF. The CDR3 region has the DNA TGTGCCTGGAGTTTAGCGGGAGGGGGCCCAGATACGCAGTATTTT.

In this sample, this clone turned up a few times. The chain recombines TRBV6-6 with TRBJ2-1, with D possibly matching TRBD2 (5 bases). V lost 8 bases and J lost 15, with 17 bases in between. CDR3 length equals 11 residues. The germline gives CDR1 MNHNY, CDR2 SVGAGI (reference sequence). CDR3 nucleotides: TGTGCCAGCTCCAGTCGGCGGGTGTTGTTCTTC. Amino acids: CASSSRRVLFF.

The chain combines TRBV2 with TRBJ2-2; TRBD1 is a possible D gene (7 bases). The CDR3 loop spans 15 amino acids. The germline gives CDR1 SNHLY, CDR2 FYNNEI. Trimming pared 4 bases from V and 3 bases from J, leaving 12 bases between. The CDR3 sequence: CASSGGDRYTGELFF. The CDR3 DNA follows: TGTGCCAGCAGTGGGGGGGACAGATACACCGGGGAGCTGTTTTTT.

The chain combines TRBV6-5 with TRBJ2-5, with a weak D call TRBD2 (6 bases). The assigned J gene may be wrong: the sequence end matches TRBJ2-7 better. This CDR3 is 12 amino acids long. Germline V gene data show CDR1 as MNHEY and CDR2 as SVGAGI. The CDR3 sequence: CASRRGTYEQYF. CDR3 bases: TGTGCCAGCAGGCGGGGTACCTACGAGCAGTACTTC.

The chain joins TRBV28 to TRBJ2-7, with 9 bases lining up with TRBD1. The CDR3 spans 12 residues. Germline V CDR1 and CDR2: MDHEN, SYDVKM. Unmatched junction bases numbered 3, after V lost 6 bases and J lost 6 bases. This chain's CDR3 is CASSAQGAEQYF. CDR3 sequence (DNA): TGTGCCAGCAGCGCACAGGGGGCCGAGCAGTACTTC.